This paragraph reports one TCR beta chain. The antigen is unknown. This record comes from a study of cytomegalovirus exposure and HLA in healthy donors. General study points: Apparent HLA restriction characterized most CMV-associated TCR beta chains in a later analysis. Later analysis placed DRB1 highest and HLA-C lowest in TCR association rates, which differed by HLA locus. There were 150 or so TCR beta chains listed as cytomegalovirus-associated.

Per germline, CDR1 MGHRA and CDR2 YSYEKL. This CDR3 comprises 15 residues. Trimming cost V 0 bases and J 3 bases, with 9 bases left between them. Primers for the PCR totalled 60 Vbeta and 13 Jbeta. Sequencing used immunoSEQ multiplex PCR; TCRdb keeps in-frame clones, though not all of them. Here the sample spans around 98,000 clones, more than 75% being singletons. This TCR derives from a woman in her forties in good health and CMV-seronegative. The rearrangement links TRBV4-1 to TRBJ1-3; D remains unclear. Sequences were obtained from PBMCs. The CDR3 reads CASSQDGQVGNTIYF. The CDR3 DNA is TGCGCCAGCAGCCAAGATGGTCAGGTTGGAAACACCATATATTTT.